The 8 T cell receptor beta chains listed next were all sequenced from one sample in a study of human T cells and chemical hapten exposure. Time point defined: pre-sensitization, week 0. Treatment reported: therapeutic diphenylcyclopropenone sensitization with weekly scalp DPC. Each CDR3 protein is one row after TCRdb ran MiXCR on the RACE reads. This table holds approximately 77,000 distinct CDR3 sequences, 14% found once. Sequencing used whole blood, obtained in connection with sensitization to the hapten diphenylcyclopropenone (DPC). The receptor set was obtained from a woman in her fifties or sixties with alopecia areata. Some clones in this sample may be carry-over from other donors' samples.

J is TRBJ1-1 and V is TRBV6-5, with D possibly being TRBD1 (5 bases). This CDR3 is built from 14 residues. Trimming cost V 5 bases and J 5 bases, with 15 bases left between them. Germline lookup yields CDR1 MNHEY and CDR2 SVGAGI. CDR3 amino acids: CASSQDAWGTEAFF. CDR3 coding DNA: TGTGCCAGCAGTCAAGACGCTTGGGGGACTGAAGCTTTCTTT.

V is TRBV9 and J is TRBJ2-1, with TRBD2 as a possible D gene (5 bases). V was shortened by 4 bases and J by 5 bases, with 16 bases between the two germline ends. CDR3 length: 15 amino acids. From germline, CDR1 is SGDLS and CDR2 YYNGEE. The CDR3 is CASSLAGIGNNEQFF. The CDR3 DNA reads as TGTGCCAGCAGCCTGGCCGGGATAGGCAACAATGAGCAGTTCTTC.

This clonotype occurred a few times. CDR3 loop: CASSRSLGMNTEAFF. The DNA for the CDR3 is TGTGCCAGCAGTCGATCTTTGGGAATGAACACTGAAGCTTTCTTT. This chain uses TRBV12-3 or TRBV12-4 with TRBJ1-1; D uncertain. The CDR3 extends over 15 amino acids. V lost 5 bases, J lost 0 bases, and 13 bases lay in between.

The chain uses TRBV6-4 and TRBJ2-1; D gene uncertain. The CDR3 runs to 14 residues. Trimming left V 3 bases short and J 9 bases short, with 15 bases between. Germline CDR1 and CDR2: MRHNA and SNTAGT. The CDR3 DNA is TGTGCCAGCAGTGAGGTGGGCTCGATGGGTGAGCAGTTCTTC. Translated: CASSEVGSMGEQFF.

CDR3: CASPPKGVHPYEQYF. In DNA form, the CDR3 reads TGTGCCAGCCCCCCAAAGGGGGTTCACCCCTACGAGCAGTACTTC. The rearrangement joins TRBV7-8 to TRBJ2-7; D possibly corresponds to TRBD1 (6 bases). The CDR3 has 15 amino acids. V lost 8 bases to trimming and J lost 2 bases, with 19 bases between them. The germline CDR1 and CDR2 sequences are SGHVS and FQNEAQ.

The rearrangement uses TRBV14 and TRBJ1-1, with a weak D call TRBD1 (5 bases). CDR1 is SGHDN, CDR2 FVKESK, per germline. V was trimmed by 1 base and J by 1 base, leaving 10 bases between them. The CDR3 spans 15 residues. CDR3 loop: CASSQGYGGNTEAFF. As DNA, the CDR3 is TGTGCCAGCAGCCAAGGGTATGGGGGGAACACTGAAGCTTTCTTT. Based on the CDR3 plus reference TRBV14 and TRBJ1-1, the full variable domain is EAGVTQFPSHSVIEKGQTVTLRCDPISGHDNLYWYRRVMGKEIKFLLHFVKESKQDESGMPNNRFLAERTGGTYSTLKVQPAELEDSGVYFCASSQGYGGNTEAFFGQGTRLTVV.

This clonotype was counted many times. The rearrangement links TRBV20-1 to TRBJ2-3, with D possibly matching TRBD1 (6 bases). The CDR3 covers 15 residues. Between the trimmed V and J ends, which lost 3 bases and 6 bases, there was a span of 19 bases. Germline CDR1 DFQATT, CDR2 SNEGSKA (reference sequence). CDR3 loop: CSASSRDKGADTQYF. CDR3 DNA sequence: TGCAGTGCTAGCTCTAGGGACAAAGGAGCGGATACGCAGTATTTT.

A remark on this clonotype: A clone one base away is much larger, so this may be a read error. This chain connects TRBV12-3 or TRBV12-4 to TRBJ1-2; no reliable D call. The CDR3 covers 14 residues. Here the CDR3 reads CASSFRITNYGNTF. CDR3 nucleotide sequence: TGTGCCAGCAGTTTTCGGATCACTAACTATGGCAACACCTTC.